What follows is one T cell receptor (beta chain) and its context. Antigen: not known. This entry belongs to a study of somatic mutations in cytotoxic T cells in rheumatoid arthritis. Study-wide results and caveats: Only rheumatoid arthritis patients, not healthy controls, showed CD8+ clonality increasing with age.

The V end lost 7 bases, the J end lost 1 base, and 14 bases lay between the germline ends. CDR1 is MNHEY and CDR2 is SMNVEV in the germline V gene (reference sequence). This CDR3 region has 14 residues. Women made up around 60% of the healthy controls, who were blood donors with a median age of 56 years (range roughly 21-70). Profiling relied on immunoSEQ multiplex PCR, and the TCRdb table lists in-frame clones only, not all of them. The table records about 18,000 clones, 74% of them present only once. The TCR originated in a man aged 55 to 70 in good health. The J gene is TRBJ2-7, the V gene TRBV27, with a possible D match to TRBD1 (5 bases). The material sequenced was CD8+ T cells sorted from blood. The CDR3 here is CASKPGHGSYEQYF. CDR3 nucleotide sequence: TGTGCCAGCAAACCCGGACACGGATCCTACGAGCAGTACTTC.